These 19 T cell receptor beta chains were sequenced from one sample in a study of beta chain features in type 1 diabetes. These receptors lack a known antigen. Findings of the study overall: TCRB CDR3 length was moderately but significantly reduced in all four CD4+ subsets of Type 1 diabetes patients.

Reverse transcription of all isolated RNA meant that expressed TCRB transcripts were sequenced. Repertoires were generated with immunoSEQ multiplex PCR, while TCRdb's copy carries only in-frame clones and drops some. The table lists 500,000 to 800,000 clones, around an eighth of them singletons, with 0.095% to 0.15% in the top ten. Sequencing was done on a sample of naive CD4+ T cells from blood. The receptors derive from a man between 25 and 39 years old with type 1 diabetes.

V usage is TRBV5-6 and J usage is TRBJ1-5; D remains ambiguous. Trimming shortened V by 0 bases and J by 3 bases, and 10 bases separated the two germline ends. The V gene's germline CDR1 is SGHDT and CDR2 YYEEEE. The CDR3 has 15 residues. CDR3 residues: CASSLGPLANQPQHF. DNA for the CDR3: TGTGCCAGCAGCTTGGGCCCCCTTGCCAATCAGCCCCAGCATTTT.

This clone has just a few counts. The J gene is TRBJ2-1, the V gene TRBV25-1; perhaps TRBD2 as D (5 bases). The germline V and J ends were trimmed by 3 bases and 15 bases, with 15 bases remaining between them. There are 12 residues in the CDR3. Germline CDR1 and CDR2: MGHDK and SYGVNS. The CDR3 is CASSDNSHGVFF. Written as DNA, the CDR3 is TGTGCCAGCAGTGATAACTCCCACGGGGTGTTCTTC.

The V gene is TRBV6-5, the J gene TRBJ2-7; 8 positions agree with TRBD1. Germline V CDR1 and CDR2: MNHEY, SVGAGI. Trimming removed 4 bases from V and 6 bases from J; junction bases left unmatched: 8. This CDR3 comprises 14 residues. This CDR3 is CASSSDRVRREQYF. The CDR3 nucleotides are TGTGCCAGCAGTTCGGACAGGGTACGGCGCGAGCAGTACTTC.

This clone was seen more than once but under ten times. The gene calls are TRBV7-9 and TRBJ2-7, with 11 bases lining up with TRBD1. Germline V lookup: CDR1 SEHNR, CDR2 FQNEAQ (reference sequence). The CDR3 length is 14 residues. The V gene end was trimmed by 8 bases and the J gene end by 3 bases; junction bases not matched to a gene: 6. This CDR3 is CASLTGTGGYEQYF. DNA of the CDR3: TGTGCCAGCCTAACCGGGACAGGGGGCTACGAGCAGTACTTC.

The chain employs TRBV6-6 and TRBJ1-5; D might be TRBD1 (5 bases). Looked up from germline, CDR1 is MNHNY and CDR2 is SVGAGI (reference sequence). V was shortened by 5 bases and J by 6 bases, with 14 bases between the two germline ends. CDR3 length: 14 residues. The CDR3 region has the DNA TGTGCCAGCAGTAGCGGGGCGGGAGCTCAGCCCCAGCATTTT. Translation gives CASSSGAGAQPQHF.

This clone was recorded a few times. The J gene is TRBJ1-2, the V gene TRBV30; TRBD1 might be the D (6 bases). CDR1 GTSNPN and CDR2 SVGIG come from the germline V gene (reference sequence). V was pared by 2 bases and J by 5 bases, with 15 bases between. The CDR3 loop spans 14 amino acids. The CDR3 DNA is TGTGCCTGGAGTCAGCCAGGGGTTGATTATGGCTACACCTTC. Translating it yields CAWSQPGVDYGYTF.

In its sample, this clone was seen a few times. The chain recombines TRBV6-1 with TRBJ1-2; 10 bases align to TRBD1. Germline loops: CDR1 MNHNS, CDR2 SASEGT. J gave up 0 bases and V 7 bases, and 5 bases lay outside the gene matches. The CDR3 covers 15 residues. Written as DNA, the CDR3 is TGTGCCAGCACGGAGGGACAGGGGACTAACTATGGCTACACCTTC. Amino acid sequence: CASTEGQGTNYGYTF.

This clone was detected only a few times. The rearrangement uses TRBV5-1 and TRBJ2-5, with 10 bases fitting TRBD1. The CDR3 runs 15 residues. Germline V gene sequence: CDR1 SGHRS, CDR2 YFSETQ. J gave up 5 bases and V 5 bases, and 9 bases lay outside the gene matches. CDR3 sequence (DNA): TGCGCCAGCAGTCGGTCGGGACAGGGGTTGGAGACCCAGTACTTC. It translates to CASSRSGQGLETQYF.

There are a few counts of this clone. The rearrangement joins TRBV19 to TRBJ2-2, with D perhaps assigned TRBD1 or TRBD2 (5 bases each). V lost 4 bases and J lost 1, with 19 bases in between. The CDR3 sequence is 18 residues long. Germline values: CDR1 LNHDA, CDR2 SQIVND (reference sequence). CDR3 sequence: CASSSFLGEPQNTGELFF. CDR3 coding DNA: TGTGCCAGTAGTAGCTTCCTAGGGGAGCCACAGAACACCGGGGAGCTGTTTTTT.

This clone was seen more than once but under ten times. Additional DNA sequences in this sample encode the identical CDR3. The chain uses TRBV7-3 and TRBJ1-1; D not resolved. The CDR3 consists of 13 residues. CDR1 and CDR2 (germline): SGHTA, FQGTGA. The V and J ends lost 4 bases and 2 bases respectively, with 8 bases between them. The CDR3 DNA sequence: TGTGCCAGCAGCTCAGGAGTAAACACTGAAGCTTTCTTT. This translates into CASSSGVNTEAFF.

The rearrangement joins TRBV9 to TRBJ2-3; D tentatively reads TRBD1 or TRBD2 (5 bases each). The length of the CDR3 is 15 residues. The germline CDR1 and CDR2 sequences are SGDLS and YYNGEE. The V gene lost 1 base and the J gene lost 1 base, with 10 bases spanning the gap. The CDR3 DNA is TGTGCCAGCAGCGTACTGGGGGAGCGCACAGATACGCAGTATTTT. Protein sequence: CASSVLGERTDTQYF.

This chain links TRBV5-1 with TRBJ2-2; TRBD1 matches 11 bases. The V and J ends lost 1 base and 5 bases, in that order; junction bases with no gene match: 4. The CDR3 is made up of 16 amino acids. Germline CDR1 SGHRS, CDR2 YFSETQ. Written as DNA, the CDR3 is TGCGCCAGCAGCTTGAACGGACAGGGGGCTACCGGGGAGCTGTTTTTT. Translating it yields CASSLNGQGATGELFF.

This clone has just a few counts. The chain combines TRBV29-1 with TRBJ2-5; D possibly corresponds to TRBD2 (6 bases). V was shortened by 6 bases and J by 2 bases, with 10 bases between the two germline ends. CDR3 length equals 12 residues. Germline V gene sequence: CDR1 SQVTM, CDR2 ANQGSEA. The CDR3 here is CSVVRGQETQYF. For the CDR3, the DNA is TGCAGCGTAGTCCGGGGGCAAGAGACCCAGTACTTC.

The chain uses TRBV9 and TRBJ1-4; tentative D call: TRBD1 (6 bases). Trimming shortened V by 5 bases and J by 8 bases, and 16 bases separated the two germline ends. The CDR3 is 14 residues long. Germline loops: CDR1 SGDLS, CDR2 YYNGEE. CDR3 coding DNA: TGTGCCAGCAGTTTAGGGGGTAGGGGAGAAAAACTGTTTTTT. Protein: CASSLGGRGEKLFF.

This clone has more than one count but fewer than ten. V is TRBV4-2 and J is TRBJ2-1; the D gene could be TRBD1 or TRBD2 (6 bases each). V shed 0 bases and J shed 15 bases, with 21 bases lying between them. CDR1 LGHNA and CDR2 YNFKEQ come from the germline V gene. This CDR3 contains 15 residues. The CDR3 DNA reads as TGTGCCAGCAGCCAAGATCTGTCGGGGGCTCCCATCCGGTTCTTC. Its translation: CASSQDLSGAPIRFF.

This rearrangement joins TRBV6-5 to TRBJ2-1; D unresolved. Trimming stripped 2 bases from V and 6 bases from J, with 11 bases between. CDR1 and CDR2 (germline): MNHEY, SVGAGI. The CDR3 spans 14 residues. The CDR3 DNA follows: TGTGCCAGCAGTTACGGTGTCCAGTCCAATGAGCAGTTCTTC. Protein sequence: CASSYGVQSNEQFF.

This clone was seen only a few times. This chain uses TRBV18 with TRBJ1-3; 8 bases map to TRBD1. Germline lookup yields CDR1 KGHSH and CDR2 LQKENI. There are 16 residues in the CDR3. With V trimmed by 3 bases and J by 0 bases, 4 bases remained unmatched. This CDR3 is CASSPRTGSSGNTIYF. The CDR3 nucleotides are TGTGCCAGCTCACCGCGGACAGGGAGCTCTGGAAACACCATATATTTT.

V usage is TRBV4-1 and J usage is TRBJ2-3, with 9 bases identical to TRBD2. V lost 0 bases, J lost 0 bases, and 7 bases stayed unmatched. The CDR3 extends over 18 amino acids. Germline V gene lookup returns CDR1 MGHRA and CDR2 YSYEKL. The CDR3 protein is CASSQDLPSGTSTDTQYF. The CDR3 nucleotides are TGCGCCAGCAGCCAAGATCTGCCTAGCGGGACTAGCACAGATACGCAGTATTTT.

This clone was observed a handful of times. This chain joins TRBV11-2 and TRBJ1-1; no clear D gene. V dropped 0 bases and J dropped 11 bases, with 13 bases sitting between them. Germline V gene lookup returns CDR1 SGHAT and CDR2 FQNNGV. The CDR3 length is 13 residues. The CDR3 nucleotides read TGTGCCAGCAGCTTAGAAGGCAGCGAGAGGGCTTTCTTT. This codes for CASSLEGSERAFF.